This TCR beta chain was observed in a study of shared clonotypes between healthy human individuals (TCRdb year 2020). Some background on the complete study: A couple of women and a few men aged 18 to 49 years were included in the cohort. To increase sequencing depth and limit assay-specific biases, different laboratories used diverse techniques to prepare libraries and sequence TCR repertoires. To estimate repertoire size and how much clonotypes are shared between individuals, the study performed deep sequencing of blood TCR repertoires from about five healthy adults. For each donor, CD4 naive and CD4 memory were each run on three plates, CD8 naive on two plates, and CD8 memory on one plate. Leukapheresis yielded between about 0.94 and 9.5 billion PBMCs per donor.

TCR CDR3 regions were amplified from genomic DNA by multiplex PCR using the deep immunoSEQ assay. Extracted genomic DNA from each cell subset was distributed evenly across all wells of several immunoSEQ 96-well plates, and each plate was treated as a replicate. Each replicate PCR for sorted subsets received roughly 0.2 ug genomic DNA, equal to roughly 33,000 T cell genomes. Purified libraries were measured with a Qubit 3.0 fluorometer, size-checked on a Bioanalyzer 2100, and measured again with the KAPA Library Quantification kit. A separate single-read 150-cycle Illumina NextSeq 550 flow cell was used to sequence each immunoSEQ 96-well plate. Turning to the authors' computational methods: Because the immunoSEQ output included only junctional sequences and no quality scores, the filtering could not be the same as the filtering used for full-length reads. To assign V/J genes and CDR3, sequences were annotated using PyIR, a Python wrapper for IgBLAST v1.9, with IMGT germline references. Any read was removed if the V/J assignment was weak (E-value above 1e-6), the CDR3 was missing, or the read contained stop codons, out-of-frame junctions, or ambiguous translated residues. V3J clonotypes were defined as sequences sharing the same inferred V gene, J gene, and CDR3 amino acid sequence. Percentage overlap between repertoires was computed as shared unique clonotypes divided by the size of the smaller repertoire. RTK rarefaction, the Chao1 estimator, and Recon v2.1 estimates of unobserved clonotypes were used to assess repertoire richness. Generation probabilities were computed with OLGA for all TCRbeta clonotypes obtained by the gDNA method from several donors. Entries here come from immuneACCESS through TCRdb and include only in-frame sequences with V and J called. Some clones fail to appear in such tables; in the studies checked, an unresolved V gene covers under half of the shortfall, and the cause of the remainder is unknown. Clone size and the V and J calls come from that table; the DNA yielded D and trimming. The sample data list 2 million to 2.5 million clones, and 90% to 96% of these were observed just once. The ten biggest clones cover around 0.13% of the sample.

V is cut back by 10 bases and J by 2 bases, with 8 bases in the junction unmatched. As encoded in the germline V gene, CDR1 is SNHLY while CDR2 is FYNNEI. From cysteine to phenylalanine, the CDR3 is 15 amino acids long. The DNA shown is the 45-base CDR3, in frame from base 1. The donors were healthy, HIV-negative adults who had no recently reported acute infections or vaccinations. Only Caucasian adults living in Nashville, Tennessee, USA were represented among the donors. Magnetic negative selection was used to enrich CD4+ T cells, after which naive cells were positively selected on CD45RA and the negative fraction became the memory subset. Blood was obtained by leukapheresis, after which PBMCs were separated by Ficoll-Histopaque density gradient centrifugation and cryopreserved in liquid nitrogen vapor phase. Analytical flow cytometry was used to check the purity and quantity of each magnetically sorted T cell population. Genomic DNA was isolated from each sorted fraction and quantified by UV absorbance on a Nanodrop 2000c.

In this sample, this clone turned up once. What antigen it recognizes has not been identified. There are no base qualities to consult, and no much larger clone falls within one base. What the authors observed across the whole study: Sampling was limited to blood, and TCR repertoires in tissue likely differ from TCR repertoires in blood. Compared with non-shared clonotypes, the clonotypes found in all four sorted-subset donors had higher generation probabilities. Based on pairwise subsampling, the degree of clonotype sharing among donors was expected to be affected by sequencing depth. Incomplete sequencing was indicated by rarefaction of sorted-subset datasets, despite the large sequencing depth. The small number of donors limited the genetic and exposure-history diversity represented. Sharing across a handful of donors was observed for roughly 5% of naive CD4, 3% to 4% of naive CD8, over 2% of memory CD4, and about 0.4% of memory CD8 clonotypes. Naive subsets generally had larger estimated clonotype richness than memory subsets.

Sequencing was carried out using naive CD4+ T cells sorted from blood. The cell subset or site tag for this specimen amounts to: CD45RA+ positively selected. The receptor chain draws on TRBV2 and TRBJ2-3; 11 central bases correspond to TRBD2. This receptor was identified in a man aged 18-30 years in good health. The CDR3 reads CATQTSGTYTDTQYF. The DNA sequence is TGTGCCACACAGACTAGCGGGACCTACACAGATACGCAGTATTTT. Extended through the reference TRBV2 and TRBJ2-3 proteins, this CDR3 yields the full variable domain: EPEVTQTPSHQVTQMGQEVILRCVPISNHLYFYWYRQILGQKVEFLVSFYNNEISEKSEIFDDQFSVERPDGSNFTLKIRSTKLEDSAMYFCATQTSGTYTDTQYFGPGTRLTVL.